This passage covers 16 T cell receptor beta chains from one sample sequenced in a study of CD8 T cells in ankylosing spondylitis. TCRdb reanalysed the 5' RACE reads using MiXCR and keeps one entry per CDR3 protein. The sample lists over 200,000 distinct CDR3 sequences; about 11% were seen once. Sequences were obtained from blood, either unsorted or a sorted T cell fraction (not recorded which). The receptors derive from a male donor with ankylosing spondylitis or in good health (not recorded which).

This clonotype was observed at least ten times. The chain carries TRBV6-5 and TRBJ1-6; D call uncertain. The germline V gene encodes CDR1 MNHEY and CDR2 SVGAGI. This CDR3 has 18 amino acids. V gave up 0 bases and J gave up 7 bases, with 19 bases separating them. The CDR3: CASSYSTPSSGVNSPLHF. The CDR3 DNA sequence: TGTGCCAGCAGTTACTCGACGCCAAGTTCTGGAGTAAATTCACCCCTCCACTTT.

This clonotype was detected many times. The chain recombines TRBV7-3 with TRBJ1-2; 8 bases agree with TRBD1. Per the germline V gene, CDR1 is SGHTA and CDR2 is FQGTGA. Trimming at V came to 0 bases and at J to 8 bases, leaving 8 bases not matched to a gene. This CDR3 is built from 15 residues. CDR3: CASSLTVQGAEGYTF. The CDR3 bases are TGTGCCAGCAGCTTAACGGTGCAGGGGGCAGAAGGCTACACCTTC.

In its sample, this clonotype was seen many times. The chain is built from TRBV7-2 and TRBJ2-5; 10 positions match TRBD2. The CDR3 contains 15 residues. J lost 1 base, V lost 3 bases, and 2 bases had no gene match. CDR1 and CDR2 (germline): SGHTA, FQGNSA. DNA of the CDR3: TGTGCCAGCAGCTTCGCTAGCGGGGGCCAAGAGACCCAGTACTTC. Protein: CASSFASGGQETQYF.

This clonotype has at least ten counts. V gene TRBV7-9 combines with J gene TRBJ2-7; tentatively, D is TRBD1 or TRBD2 (6 bases each). The germline CDR1 and CDR2 sequences are SEHNR and FQNEAQ (reference sequence). This CDR3 contains 12 residues. The germline V and J ends were trimmed by 3 bases and 7 bases, with 10 bases remaining between them. The CDR3 here is CASSFGGLEQYF. CDR3 in DNA: TGTGCCAGCAGCTTTGGGGGGCTTGAGCAGTACTTC.

The J gene is TRBJ2-2, the V gene TRBV29-1, with 12 bases aligning to TRBD2. The V and J ends lost 5 bases and 4 bases, in that order; junction bases with no gene match: 2. This CDR3 has 14 residues. Germline V lookup: CDR1 SQVTM, CDR2 ANQGSEA. In nucleotides, the CDR3 is TGCAGCGTTAAGACTAGCGGGGGCACCGGGGAGCTGTTTTTT. This encodes CSVKTSGGTGELFF.

The sample holds many counts of this clonotype. The V and J genes are TRBV5-1 and TRBJ2-7, with 9 bases lining up with TRBD1. With V trimmed by 4 bases and J by 0 bases, 11 bases remained unmatched. The CDR3 has 17 amino acids. CDR1 is SGHRS and CDR2 is YFSETQ in the germline V gene. CDR3 region: CASSHHPDRGDSYEQYF. CDR3 DNA sequence: TGCGCCAGCAGCCATCACCCGGACAGGGGCGACTCCTACGAGCAGTACTTC.

This clonotype was recorded many times. This chain links TRBV7-6 with TRBJ1-5; D gene unclear. This CDR3 spans 13 amino acids. Trimming stripped 5 bases from V and 3 bases from J, with 8 bases between. Germline V CDR1 and CDR2: SGHVS, FNYEAQ. CDR3: CASSKSTNQPQHF. The CDR3 nucleotides are TGTGCCAGCAGCAAATCGACCAATCAGCCCCAGCATTTT. The full variable domain, in which reference TRBV7-6 and TRBJ1-5 provide the parts outside the CDR3, is GAGVSQSPRYKVTKRGQDVALRCDPISGHVSLYWYRQALGQGPEFLTYFNYEAQQDKSGLPNDRFSAERPEGSISTLTIQRTEQRDSAMYRCASSKSTNQPQHFGDGTRLSIL.

This clonotype was seen ten or more times. The rearrangement joins TRBV10-3 to TRBJ2-1; a weak D match, TRBD2 (5 bases). CDR3 length equals 17 residues. CDR1 ENHRY and CDR2 SYGVKD come from the germline V gene. Trimming removed 0 bases at V and 8 bases at J, with 20 bases between. The CDR3 nucleotides read TGTGCCATCAGTGAGTCGACCTGGGAGACCTACAACGATGAGCAGTTCTTC. This encodes CAISESTWETYNDEQFF.

The table lists this clonotype with many counts. V gene TRBV5-1 combines with J gene TRBJ2-1, with 10 nucleotides matching TRBD1. This CDR3 region has 17 residues. J lost 8 bases, V lost 0 bases, and 11 bases had no gene match. Looked up from germline, CDR1 is SGHRS and CDR2 is YFSETQ. In DNA, the CDR3 is TGCGCCAGCAGCTTGGGCGCCGGGACAGGGGTCAGGGATGAGCAGTTCTTC. Protein: CASSLGAGTGVRDEQFF.

This clonotype was observed a few times. V gene TRBV2 combines with J gene TRBJ1-2; 7 positions match TRBD1. There are 15 residues in the CDR3. The germline CDR1 and CDR2 sequences are SNHLY and FYNNEI. Trimming at V came to 6 bases and at J to 2 bases, leaving 9 bases not matched to a gene. CDR3 nucleotide sequence: TGTGCCAGCAGCTTCACAGGGGAGTCGAACTATGGCTACACCTTC. Translation: CASSFTGESNYGYTF. Complete variable domain (other parts from reference TRBV2 and TRBJ1-2): EPEVTQTPSHQVTQMGQEVILRCVPISNHLYFYWYRQILGQKVEFLVSFYNNEISEKSEIFDDQFSVERPDGSNFTLKIRSTKLEDSAMYFCASSFTGESNYGYTFGSGTRLTVV.

This clonotype showed up many times. The V gene is TRBV25-1, the J gene TRBJ2-1; D may be TRBD1 (6 bases). The CDR3 spans 14 residues. V lost 4 bases to trimming and J lost 5 bases, with 12 bases between them. Germline CDR1 and CDR2: MGHDK and SYGVNS. The CDR3: CASSVWDTNNEQFF. CDR3 DNA: TGTGCCAGCAGTGTCTGGGACACCAACAATGAGCAGTTCTTC.

This clonotype has just a few counts. V usage is TRBV6-5 and J usage is TRBJ2-7, with D possibly being TRBD2 (5 bases). V lost 5 bases and J 2 bases, leaving 13 bases between the germline ends. This CDR3 is built from 14 residues. Germline V CDR1 and CDR2: MNHEY, SVGAGI. The CDR3 nucleotides are TGTGCCAGCAGTACTGTGACCGGGACCTACGAGCAGTACTTC. Residues: CASSTVTGTYEQYF.

This clonotype was counted at least ten times. The chain couples TRBV5-1 to TRBJ2-1; D not resolved. V lost 0 bases to trimming and J lost 5 bases, with 6 bases between them. Germline CDR1 and CDR2: SGHRS and YFSETQ. CDR3 length: 13 amino acids. The CDR3 is CASSLDTNNEQFF. CDR3 nucleotide sequence: TGCGCCAGCAGCTTGGACACTAACAATGAGCAGTTCTTC.

The table lists this clonotype with many counts. The rearrangement uses TRBV20-1 and TRBJ2-7; the D gene is possibly TRBD2 (5 bases). This CDR3 region has 11 residues. The V end lost 1 base, the J end lost 5 bases, and 6 bases lay between the germline ends. Germline values: CDR1 DFQATT, CDR2 SNEGSKA (reference sequence). The chain's CDR3 is CSARGGNEQYF. CDR3 nucleotides: TGCAGTGCTAGAGGAGGGAACGAGCAGTACTTC.

The gene calls are TRBV12-3 or TRBV12-4 and TRBJ2-5, with TRBD1 as a possible D gene (5 bases). The CDR3 is 13 amino acids. Trimming took off 8 bases at V and 4 bases at J, with 14 bases between the two ends. The DNA for the CDR3 is TGTGCCAGCGGGGATAGGGGTTCAGAGACCCAGTACTTC. Its translation: CASGDRGSETQYF.

This clonotype was seen repeatedly, ten times or more. The J gene is TRBJ1-1, the V gene TRBV6-4; 7 positions match TRBD1. The CDR3 totals 14 residues. Germline loops: CDR1 MRHNA, CDR2 SNTAGT. V lost 0 bases to trimming and J lost 7 bases; unmatched junction nucleotides: 5. CDR3 nucleotide sequence: TGTGCCAGCAGTGACTCGCAGGGGGTGGTTGAAGCTTTCTTT. Protein sequence: CASSDSQGVVEAFF.